This T cell receptor beta chain was sequenced during a study of blood T cell repertoires in COVID-19. Study-wide context: Sites across the United States, Italy and Spain contributed samples from acute and convalescent COVID-19. The cDNA or gDNA used as material had been derived from T cells, B-cell-depleted T cells, or PBMCs.

Patients at the Seattle site were enrolled during active infection and followed longitudinally. Germline CDR1 SNHLY, CDR2 FYNNEI. Trimming removed 5 bases from V and 6 bases from J, with 14 bases in between. The CDR3 covers 13 residues. How the authors handled the data: Cell counts per sample came from amplifying reference gene primers. Clones were read by immunoSEQ multiplex PCR, and TCRdb kept only the in-frame ones, dropping some. That table supplies the V and J calls and clone size; D and trimming were determined from the DNA. The sample yields just over 150,000 clones, about 90% seen once. The chain couples TRBV2 to TRBJ2-7, with a tentative D call TRBD1 (5 bases). Sequenced material: peripheral blood. This clonotype was obtained from a man aged 25 to 40 with COVID-19, enrolled during active disease. CDR3 in amino acids: CASSQDSSGEQYF. CDR3 nucleotides: TGTGCCAGCAGTCAAGACAGCAGTGGCGAGCAGTACTTC.